The 10 T cell receptor beta chains below all came from one sample that was sequenced in a study of cytomegalovirus exposure and HLA in healthy donors. Using immunoSEQ multiplex PCR, the repertoire was profiled, and TCRdb retains in-frame clones only, with some absent. The table shows about 78,000 clones, with 90% to 96% occurring only once. The sample comprised PBMCs. Receptor source: a man in his late teens or twenties in good health and CMV-seropositive.

The chain combines TRBV6-7 with TRBJ2-1, with no clear D. TRBV6-7 is sorted into the ORF group, with uncertain function. Trimming shortened V by 7 bases and J by 10 bases, and 17 bases separated the two germline ends. The CDR3 length is 13 residues. The CDR3 DNA reads as TGTGCCAGCATCTCCCAACTGAGCTGCGAGCAGTTCTTC. This encodes CASISQLSCEQFF.

This clone was recorded only once. The chain uses TRBV7-3 and TRBJ2-2, with TRBD1 matching 7 bases. Germline CDR1 reads SGHTA; CDR2 reads FQGTGA. The ends lost 5 bases at V and 3 bases at J; junction bases unmatched: 6. This CDR3 has 15 amino acids. CDR3 bases: TGTGCCAGCAGCCCCTCGACAGGGTACACCGGGGAGCTGTTTTTT. Translation: CASSPSTGYTGELFF.

V is TRBV5-5 and J is TRBJ1-1; no definite D call. Germline V gene data show CDR1 as SGHKS and CDR2 as YYEKEE (reference sequence). The CDR3 loop spans 12 amino acids. Trimming cost V 2 bases and J 5 bases, with 7 bases left between them. Here the CDR3 DNA reads TGTGCCAGCAGCTTAGAGTTTACTGAAGCTTTCTTT. Residues: CASSLEFTEAFF.

The genes are TRBV9 and TRBJ2-1; 7 bases agree with TRBD2. Germline CDR1 and CDR2: SGDLS and YYNGEE. The CDR3 consists of 20 residues. Unmatched junction bases numbered 19, after V lost 4 bases and J lost 0 bases. The CDR3 here is CASSPRGGGPRTSSYNEQFF. CDR3 nucleotide sequence: TGTGCCAGCAGCCCCCGGGGCGGGGGTCCGCGCACTAGCTCCTACAATGAGCAGTTCTTC.

The chain couples TRBV7-9 to TRBJ2-7; 7 positions match TRBD1. V shed 6 bases and J 3 bases; nucleotides not matched to a gene: 8. Germline loops: CDR1 SEHNR, CDR2 FQNEAQ (reference sequence). This CDR3 is built from 14 residues. This CDR3 is CASSRPGQSYEQYF. In DNA, the CDR3 is TGTGCCAGCAGTCGTCCGGGACAGAGCTACGAGCAGTACTTC.

This clone was detected once. The chain combines TRBV7-2 with TRBJ2-3; tentatively, D is TRBD2 (5 bases). The V gene lost 0 bases and the J gene lost 5 bases, with 9 bases spanning the gap. Germline CDR1 SGHTA, CDR2 FQGNSA. This CDR3 contains 14 residues. The CDR3, as DNA: TGTGCCAGCAGCTTAGCGGGAGTTGTAGATACGCAGTATTTT. Protein sequence: CASSLAGVVDTQYF. The whole variable domain, remainder taken from reference TRBV7-2 and TRBJ2-3, is GAGVSQSPSNKVTEKGKDVELRCDPISGHTALYWYRQSLGQGLEFLIYFQGNSAPDKSGLPSDRFSAERTGGSVSTLTIQRTQQEDSAVYLCASSLAGVVDTQYFGPGTRLTVL.

CDR3: CAWRRGPNTEAFF. CDR3 nucleotide sequence: TGTGCCTGGAGACGCGGCCCGAACACTGAAGCTTTCTTT. The chain carries TRBV30 and TRBJ1-1; D is unresolved. Germline lookup yields CDR1 GTSNPN and CDR2 SVGIG (reference sequence). The length of the CDR3 is 13 residues. The V and J ends lost 3 bases and 1 base respectively, with 9 bases between them. Variable domain in full (rest from reference TRBV30 and TRBJ1-1): SQTIHQWPATLVQPVGSPLSLECTVEGTSNPNLYWYRQAAGRGLQLLFYSVGIGQISSEVPQNLSASRPQDRQFILSSKKLLLSDSGFYLCAWRRGPNTEAFFGQGTRLTVV.

This clone was picked up many times. This chain joins TRBV6-1 and TRBJ1-1, with a weak D call TRBD1 (6 bases). The CDR3 runs to 14 residues. Per germline, CDR1 MNHNS and CDR2 SASEGT. Trimming cost V 8 bases and J 4 bases, with 17 bases left between them. The CDR3 nucleotides read TGTGCCAGCCACCCGGACAGCGAGGGCACTGAAGCTTTCTTT. Translating it yields CASHPDSEGTEAFF.

V and J are TRBV4-1 and TRBJ2-7; weak D call: TRBD2 (5 bases). CDR3 length: 12 residues. Germline lookup yields CDR1 MGHRA and CDR2 YSYEKL. V was shortened by 4 bases and J by 3 bases, with 7 bases between the two germline ends. The CDR3 sequence: CASSPRGYEQYF. As DNA, the CDR3 is TGCGCCAGCAGCCCTCGGGGCTACGAGCAGTACTTC.

The rearrangement joins TRBV10-2 to TRBJ1-2; TRBD1 matches at 8 bases. The CDR3 contains 15 residues. The ends lost 7 bases at V and 4 bases at J; junction bases unmatched: 11. CDR1 is WSHSY and CDR2 is SAAADI in the germline V gene. CDR3 DNA: TGCGCCAGCACCTCGACAGGGGACCTTTTCTATGGCTACACCTTC. This encodes CASTSTGDLFYGYTF.